A selection of T cell receptor beta chains follows, all from one sample in a study of cytomegalovirus exposure and HLA in healthy donors. Assay: immunoSEQ multiplex PCR; the TCRdb copy retains only in-frame clones and omits some. This sample carries about 150,000 clones, over 60% of them seen once, and the ten largest clones take around 2%. The sequencing input was PBMCs. The receptors originated from a man between 25 and 39 years old in good health and CMV-seronegative. Each CDR3 is given with its conserved first and last residue. The D gene is left open where the match is weak. Expanded clones are given a class, and other clones once, few, many or no size at all.

D gene | J gene | V gene | clone size | CDR3 DNA | CDR3 protein
TRBD1 | TRBJ2-7 | TRBV19 | . | TGTGCCAGTAGTCACACAGGGGTTATGAACGAGCAGTACTTC | CASSHTGVMNEQYF
TRBD1 | TRBJ1-2 | TRBV5-6 | . | TGTGCCAGCAGTCGGACAGGGGGCTATGGCTACACCTTC | CASSRTGGYGYTF
TRBD1 | TRBJ2-7 | TRBV25-1 | . | TGTGCCAGCAGCAAATGGACAGGAGTTTCCTACGAGCAGTACTTC | CASSKWTGVSYEQYF
. | TRBJ2-2 | TRBV9 | few | TGTGCCAGCAGCGTCACCGGAGATACCGGGGAGCTGTTTTTT | CASSVTGDTGELFF
. | TRBJ1-5 | TRBV5-1 | . | TGCGCCAGCAGCCTGTCAGGAAATAGCAATCAGCCCCAGCATTTT | CASSLSGNSNQPQHF
. | TRBJ2-7 | TRBV7-9 | . | TGTGCCAGCAGCTTAGCTGAGGGCCCCTACGAGCAGTACTTC | CASSLAEGPYEQYF
TRBD2 | TRBJ2-1 | TRBV11-3 | . | TGTGCCAGCAGCTTAGTCAAGTCTAGCGGGAGATGGGTTGAGGAGCAGTTCTTC | CASSLVKSSGRWVEEQFF
TRBD1 | TRBJ2-7 | TRBV27 | . | TGTGCCAGCATCGCGGGACAGGACTCCTACGAGCAGTACTTC | CASIAGQDSYEQYF
. | TRBJ1-5 | TRBV27 | few | TGTGCCACCCGTATGCCGGGGTTTAATCAGCCCCAGCATTTT | CATRMPGFNQPQHF
TRBD1 | TRBJ1-2 | TRBV10-3 | once | TGTGCCATCAGTGAGTCCAGACAGGGTTCGTTCTATGGCTACACCTTC | CAISESRQGSFYGYTF
. | TRBJ1-4 | TRBV30 | . | TGTGCCTGGAAACAGCAACCAGAAAAACTGTTTTTT | CAWKQQPEKLFF
. | TRBJ1-4 | TRBV5-1 | . | TGCGCCAGCAGCTTACAGGCAACTAATGAAAAACTGTTTTTT | CASSLQATNEKLFF
TRBD1 | TRBJ2-7 | TRBV5-1 | . | TGCGCCAGCAGCCCAGGATGGACAGGGGCGGCCGAGCAGTACTTC | CASSPGWTGAAEQYF
TRBD2 | TRBJ2-1 | TRBV7-9 | . | TGTGCCAGCAGCTTGCTTCTAGCGGCCTCCTACAATGAGCAGTTCTTC | CASSLLLAASYNEQFF
. | TRBJ1-5 | TRBV11-2 | few | TGTGCCAGCAGCTTAATCAGGCAGGGGAGCAATCAGCCCCAGCATTTT | CASSLIRQGSNQPQHF
TRBD2 | TRBJ2-1 | TRBV30 | . | TGTGCCTGGAGACTGGGACTAGCGGGAGTAGATGAGCAGTTCTTC | CAWRLGLAGVDEQFF
TRBD2 | TRBJ2-1 | TRBV7-6 | . | TGTGCCAGCAGCTTCCTTAGCGGGGGGGCCAATGAGCAGTTCTTC | CASSFLSGGANEQFF
. | TRBJ1-2 | TRBV6-4 | . | TGTGACAGCAGTGCCCGAAAGGGGGTAGGCTATGGCTACACCTTC | CDSSARKGVGYGYTF
. | TRBJ1-5 | TRBV6-1 | . | TGTGCCAGCAGTCGAAAAACAGGGAACCAGCCCCAGCATTTT | CASSRKTGNQPQHF
. | TRBJ1-2 | TRBV19 | . | TGTGCCAGTAGTATCAAAGACAGACGCTATGGCTACACCTTC | CASSIKDRRYGYTF
TRBD2 | TRBJ2-3 | TRBV28 | . | TGTGCCAGCAGTTTTACGGGAGGGACAGATACGCAGTATTTT | CASSFTGGTDTQYF
TRBD2 | TRBJ2-7 | TRBV18 | . | TGTGCCAGCTCACCAAGGCTAGCGGGAGATTACGAGCAGTACTTC | CASSPRLAGDYEQYF
TRBD1 | TRBJ1-3 | TRBV30 | . | TGTGCCTCGACAGGGCCGAATTCTGGAAACACCATATATTTT | CASTGPNSGNTIYF
TRBD1 | TRBJ2-7 | TRBV19 | once | TGTGCCAGTAGTATCCAGGGGGCCCTGGACGAGCAGTACTTC | CASSIQGALDEQYF
. | TRBJ1-1 | TRBV30 | . | TGTGCCTGGAGTCTCCCGGGTGGCACTGAAGCTTTCTTT | CAWSLPGGTEAFF
. | TRBJ2-7 | TRBV7-9 | . | TGTGCCAGCAGCTTAGTAGGAGGGAACGAGCAGTACTTC | CASSLVGGNEQYF
TRBD1 | TRBJ1-5 | TRBV27 | . | TGTGCCAGCAGCCCTCGGGGACAGGGGGCCGGGGGCAATCAGCCCCAGCATTTT | CASSPRGQGAGGNQPQHF
TRBD2 | TRBJ2-7 | TRBV7-6 | . | TGTGCCAGCAGCCATCGAGCGGGAGATCCCCACGAGCAGTACTTC | CASSHRAGDPHEQYF
TRBD1 | TRBJ2-2 | TRBV10-2 | . | TGCGCCAGCAGCAATGACAGGGTATCCGGGGAGCTGTTTTTT | CASSNDRVSGELFF
TRBD1 | TRBJ1-2 | TRBV19 | . | TGTGCCAGTAGTATAAGCGATCAAACAGGGGGCGATGGCTACACCTTC | CASSISDQTGGDGYTF
. | TRBJ1-5 | TRBV6-5 | . | TGTGCCAGCCGTAGGACAGACAATCAGCCCCAGCATTTT | CASRRTDNQPQHF
TRBD1 | TRBJ2-7 | TRBV6-1 | . | TGTGCCAGCAGTGCCCGGGACAGCGCCTACGAGCAGTACTTC | CASSARDSAYEQYF
. | TRBJ2-2 | TRBV15 | . | TGTGCCACCAGCAGAGATAAGAGCACCGGGGAGCTGTTTTTT | CATSRDKSTGELFF
TRBD2 | TRBJ2-5 | TRBV9 | . | TGTGCCAGCAGGAAGGGACTAGGGATCGGAGAGACCCAGTACTTC | CASRKGLGIGETQYF
. | TRBJ1-1 | TRBV5-4 | . | TGTGCCAGCAGCGCCGGGCGGACTCTTGATGCTTTCTTT | CASSAGRTLDAFF
TRBD2 | TRBJ2-1 | TRBV6-5 | . | TGTGCCAGCACCCCGACTAGCGGGGTGAATGAGCAGTTCTTC | CASTPTSGVNEQFF
. | TRBJ2-7 | TRBV2 | few | TGTGCCAGCAGAGGGGGTTTTACTCCAGACTTCAACTTC | CASRGGFTPDFNF
. | TRBJ2-1 | TRBV7-9 | . | TGTGCCAGCAGTCTCGTAGCGCTGAGCTCCTACAATGAGCAGTTCTTC | CASSLVALSSYNEQFF
TRBD2 | TRBJ2-1 | TRBV2 | . | TGTGCCAGCAGCCCGGGGGGGACCTGGATTTCTAGCTCCTACAATGAGCAGTTCTTC | CASSPGGTWISSSYNEQFF
TRBD2 | TRBJ2-1 | TRBV19 | few | TGTGCCAGTAGTAGGAGCGGGAGCCCCCTCGGTGATGAGCAGTTCTTC | CASSRSGSPLGDEQFF
TRBD1 | TRBJ2-5 | TRBV29-1 | . | TGCAGCGTCGCTACAGGGGGCGGTGAGACCCAGTACTTC | CSVATGGGETQYF
. | TRBJ1-1 | TRBV7-8 | . | TGTGCCAGCAGCGGAACGACAGCGACGTACACTGAAGCTTTCTTT | CASSGTTATYTEAFF
. | TRBJ1-4 | TRBV7-6 | . | TGTGCCAGCAGCTCTGACAACCTGAGGACAGATTCTAATGAAAAACTGTTTTTT | CASSSDNLRTDSNEKLFF
TRBD2 | TRBJ2-5 | TRBV27 | . | TGTGCCAGCAGTTCCGCAGGGACTAGCTGGGAGACCCAGTACTTC | CASSSAGTSWETQYF
TRBD2 | TRBJ2-7 | TRBV2 | . | TGTGCCAGTCTCAATGGGGTAGCGGGAGATGCGTGGCAGTACTTC | CASLNGVAGDAWQYF
. | TRBJ1-2 | TRBV19 | . | TGTGCCAGTAGTATCTCGTCGGCAGGGGACTATGGCTACACCTTC | CASSISSAGDYGYTF
. | TRBJ2-7 | TRBV7-9 | . | TGTGCCAGCAGCTCTACCGGACAGCCCTACGAGCAGTACTTC | CASSSTGQPYEQYF
. | TRBJ1-4 | TRBV6-5 | . | TGTGCCAGCGCATTTAGGGGCTCAGAAGAAAAACTGTTTTTT | CASAFRGSEEKLFF
. | TRBJ2-1 | TRBV9 | . | TGTGCCAGCAGCGTAGAGGTGCGGGCCTACAATGAGCAGTTCTTC | CASSVEVRAYNEQFF
TRBD1 | TRBJ2-2 | TRBV9 | . | TGTGCCAGCAGCGTAGCGGGACAGCTGAACACCGGGGAGCTGTTTTTT | CASSVAGQLNTGELFF
. | TRBJ2-7 | TRBV21-1 | . | TGTGCCAGCAGTTCGGACAGGGACCTCTACGAGCAGTACTTC | CASSSDRDLYEQYF
TRBD1 | TRBJ2-7 | TRBV5-5 | . | TGTGCCAGCAGCTTGGGGGCAGGGGGCGCCTACGAGCAGTACTTC | CASSLGAGGAYEQYF